This T cell receptor (beta chain) originates from a study of blood T cell repertoires in COVID-19. In its sample, this clone was seen once. Germline loops: CDR1 SNHLY, CDR2 FYNNEI. CDR3 length equals 13 residues. V dropped 4 bases and J dropped 5 bases, with 12 bases sitting between them. Participant-reported clinical history was the basis for cohort assignment. Per the study methods: Amplifying reference gene primers gave estimates of nucleated cell counts. Here immunoSEQ multiplex PCR was the method, and the copy in TCRdb shows in-frame clones only, minus some. Clone size and V and J calls were adopted from that table, with D and trimming inferred from the DNA. The repertoire holds some 340,000 clones, roughly nine tenths seen once, with around 3.9% in the top ten.

Sample: PBMCs or T cells enriched from blood (not recorded which). The clonotype originates from a woman aged 25 to 39 who had been exposed to COVID-19. The chain has TRBV2 and TRBJ2-7, with a weak D call TRBD2 (5 bases). CDR3 amino acids: CASSGPGRNEQYF. The CDR3 region has the DNA TGTGCCAGCAGTGGCCCGGGAAGGAACGAGCAGTACTTC. Full variable domain (rest looked up from reference TRBV2 and TRBJ2-7): EPEVTQTPSHQVTQMGQEVILRCVPISNHLYFYWYRQILGQKVEFLVSFYNNEISEKSEIFDDQFSVERPDGSNFTLKIRSTKLEDSAMYFCASSGPGRNEQYFGPGTRLTVT.